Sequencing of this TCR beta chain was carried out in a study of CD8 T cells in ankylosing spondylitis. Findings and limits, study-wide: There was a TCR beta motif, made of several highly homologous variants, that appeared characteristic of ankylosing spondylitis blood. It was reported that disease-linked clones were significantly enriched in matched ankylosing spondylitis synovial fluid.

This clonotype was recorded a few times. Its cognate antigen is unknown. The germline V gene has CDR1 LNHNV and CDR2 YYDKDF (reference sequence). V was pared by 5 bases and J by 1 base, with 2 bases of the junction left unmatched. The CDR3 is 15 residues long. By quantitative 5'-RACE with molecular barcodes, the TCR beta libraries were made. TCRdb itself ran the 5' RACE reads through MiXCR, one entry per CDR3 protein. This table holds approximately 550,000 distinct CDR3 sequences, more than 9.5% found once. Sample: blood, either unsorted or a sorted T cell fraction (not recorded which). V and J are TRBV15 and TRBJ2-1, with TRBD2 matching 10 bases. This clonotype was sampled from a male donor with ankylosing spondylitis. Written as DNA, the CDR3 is TGTGCCACCAGCCTACTAGCGGGATCCTACAATGAGCAGTTCTTC. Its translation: CATSLLAGSYNEQFF.